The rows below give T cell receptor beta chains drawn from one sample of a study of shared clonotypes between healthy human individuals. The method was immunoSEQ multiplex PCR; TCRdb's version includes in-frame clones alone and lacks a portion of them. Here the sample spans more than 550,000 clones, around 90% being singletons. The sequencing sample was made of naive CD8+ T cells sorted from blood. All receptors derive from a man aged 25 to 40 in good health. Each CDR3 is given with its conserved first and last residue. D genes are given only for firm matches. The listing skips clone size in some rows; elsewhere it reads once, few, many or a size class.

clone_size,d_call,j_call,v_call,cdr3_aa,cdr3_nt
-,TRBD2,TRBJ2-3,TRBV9,CASSVGGSGRSDTQYF,TGTGCCAGCAGCGTAGGCGGTAGCGGGAGGTCAGATACGCAGTATTTT
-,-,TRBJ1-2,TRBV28,CASSLLVRTSRGYTF,TGTGCCAGCAGTTTATTAGTAAGGACGTCTCGCGGCTACACCTTC
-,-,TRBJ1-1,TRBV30,CAWSEALNTEAFF,TGTGCCTGGAGTGAGGCCTTGAACACTGAAGCTTTCTTT
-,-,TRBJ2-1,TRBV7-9,CASRFTAGLFKGAEQFF,TGTGCCAGCAGGTTCACGGCGGGGCTATTTAAAGGTGCTGAGCAGTTCTTC
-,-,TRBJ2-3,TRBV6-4,CASSDFGDSKNWTDTQYF,TGTGCCAGCAGTGACTTCGGGGACTCCAAAAATTGGACAGATACGCAGTATTTT
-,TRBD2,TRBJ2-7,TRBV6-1,CASSEAPLADYEQYF,TGTGCCAGCAGTGAAGCTCCCCTAGCGGACTACGAGCAGTACTTC
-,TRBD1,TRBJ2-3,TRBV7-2,CASSSPRDSPTDTQYF,TGTGCCAGCAGCTCCCCCCGGGACAGCCCCACAGATACGCAGTATTTT
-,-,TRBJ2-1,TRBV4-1,CASSQDQEGVGYNEQFF,TGCGCCAGCAGCCAAGATCAAGAGGGGGTTGGATACAATGAGCAGTTCTTC
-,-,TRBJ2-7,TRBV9,CASSVDGGLNYEQYF,TGTGCCAGCAGCGTAGACGGAGGGTTGAACTACGAGCAGTACTTC
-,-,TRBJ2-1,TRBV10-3,CAISPFGGETYNEQFF,TGTGCCATCAGCCCATTTGGCGGGGAAACCTACAATGAGCAGTTCTTC
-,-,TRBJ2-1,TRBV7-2,CASSLTTLGQFF,TGTGCCAGCAGCTTGACCACCCTAGGGCAGTTCTTC
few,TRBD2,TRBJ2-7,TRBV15,CATSREVGTSAEQYF,TGTGCCACCAGCAGAGAGGTAGGGACTAGCGCCGAGCAGTACTTC
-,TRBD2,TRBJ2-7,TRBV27,CASSRRKSGRATYEQYF,TGTGCCAGCAGCCGAAGAAAGAGCGGGAGGGCCACCTACGAGCAGTACTTC
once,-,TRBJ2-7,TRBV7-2,CASSLVLSDSSHEQYF,TGTGCCAGCAGTTTAGTTCTCTCGGACAGTAGCCACGAGCAGTACTTC
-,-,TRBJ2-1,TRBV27,CASSVLADPRAYNEQFF,TGTGCCAGCAGTGTACTGGCGGACCCCAGAGCCTACAATGAGCAGTTCTTC
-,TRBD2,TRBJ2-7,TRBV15,CATSRVGLAVNYEQYF,TGTGCCACCAGCAGGGTGGGCCTAGCGGTAAACTACGAGCAGTACTTC
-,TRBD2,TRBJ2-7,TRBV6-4,CASRDRGTSGSYEQYF,TGTGCCAGCAGGGACAGGGGGACTAGCGGGAGCTACGAGCAGTACTTC
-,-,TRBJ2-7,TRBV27,CASRAPDYEQYF,TGTGCCAGCAGGGCACCAGACTACGAGCAGTACTTC
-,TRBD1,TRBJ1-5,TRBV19,CASSITRQGSNQPQHF,TGTGCCAGTAGTATAACTAGACAGGGATCGAATCAGCCCCAGCATTTT
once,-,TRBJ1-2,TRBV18,CASSPSGIVDYTF,TGTGCCAGCTCACCCAGCGGGATCGTGGACTACACCTTC
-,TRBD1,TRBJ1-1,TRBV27,CASSRALTGGTEAFF,TGTGCCAGCAGTCGCGCCTTAACAGGGGGCACTGAAGCTTTCTTT
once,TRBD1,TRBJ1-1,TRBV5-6,CASSLGQGDVEAFF,TGTGCCAGCAGCTTAGGACAGGGGGACGTTGAAGCTTTCTTT
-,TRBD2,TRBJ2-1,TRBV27,CASSSYLAGDGGNEQFF,TGTGCCAGCAGCTCATATCTAGCGGGAGATGGTGGCAATGAGCAGTTCTTC
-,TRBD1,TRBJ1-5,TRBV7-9,CASSLAGVTGGGQPQHF,TGTGCCAGCAGCTTAGCCGGGGTTACAGGGGGCGGTCAGCCCCAGCATTTT
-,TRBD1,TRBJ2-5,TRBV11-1,CASSPRQGQETQYF,TGTGCCAGCAGCCCACGACAGGGTCAAGAGACCCAGTACTTC
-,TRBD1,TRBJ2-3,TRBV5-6,CASSLGTGRTDTQYF,TGTGCCAGCAGCTTGGGGACAGGACGCACAGATACGCAGTATTTT
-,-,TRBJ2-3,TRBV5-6,CASSLAPGTDTQYF,TGTGCCAGCAGCTTGGCCCCGGGCACAGATACGCAGTATTTT
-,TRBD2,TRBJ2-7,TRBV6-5,CASSPTSGPDYEQYF,TGTGCCAGCAGCCCGACTAGCGGGCCCGACTACGAGCAGTACTTC
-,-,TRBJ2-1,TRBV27,CASSPLGADEQFF,TGTGCCAGCAGTCCGCTGGGGGCCGATGAGCAGTTCTTC
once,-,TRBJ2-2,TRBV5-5,CASSFWGGTGELFF,TGTGCCAGCAGCTTCTGGGGTGGAACCGGGGAGCTGTTTTTT
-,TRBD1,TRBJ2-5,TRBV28,CASTPGQGRRQETQYF,TGTGCCAGCACTCCCGGACAGGGGCGGAGGCAAGAGACCCAGTACTTC
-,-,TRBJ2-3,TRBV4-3,CASSQEVTGSSNPSTDTQYF,TGCGCCAGCAGCCAAGAAGTTACAGGGAGTTCGAATCCTAGCACAGATACGCAGTATTTT
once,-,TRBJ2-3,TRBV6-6,CASRVSDTQYF,TGTGCCAGCAGGGTGTCGGATACGCAGTATTTT
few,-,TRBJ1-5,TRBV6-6,CASSYPSNQPQHF,TGTGCCAGCAGTTACCCTAGCAATCAGCCCCAGCATTTT
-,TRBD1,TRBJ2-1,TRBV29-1,CSVSGTAGWARNEQFF,TGCAGCGTTTCCGGGACAGCAGGTTGGGCTAGGAATGAGCAGTTCTTC
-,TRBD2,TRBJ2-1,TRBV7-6,CASSLPSGGRHSNEQFF,TGTGCCAGCAGCTTACCGTCCGGCGGGAGACACTCCAATGAGCAGTTCTTC
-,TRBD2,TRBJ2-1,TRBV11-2,CASSLASPSGSNEQFF,TGTGCCAGCAGCTTAGCCAGTCCTAGCGGGAGCAATGAGCAGTTCTTC
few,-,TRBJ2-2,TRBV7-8,CASRTDTGELFF,TGTGCCAGCAGAACAGACACCGGGGAGCTGTTTTTT
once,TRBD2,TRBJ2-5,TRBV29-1,CSIRLAGGGETQYF,TGCAGCATCCGACTAGCGGGAGGTGGTGAGACCCAGTACTTC
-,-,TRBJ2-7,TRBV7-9,CASSSGLGISYEQYF,TGTGCCAGCAGCTCCGGACTGGGAATATCCTACGAGCAGTACTTC
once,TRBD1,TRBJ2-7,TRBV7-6,CASSFASGQGAYEQYF,TGTGCCAGCAGCTTCGCCTCTGGACAGGGGGCGTACGAGCAGTACTTC
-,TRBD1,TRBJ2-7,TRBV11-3,CASSYGQAYEQYF,TGTGCCAGCAGCTACGGACAGGCCTACGAGCAGTACTTC
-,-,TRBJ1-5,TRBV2,CASSEEPPPQHF,TGTGCCAGCAGTGAAGAACCGCCTCCCCAGCATTTT
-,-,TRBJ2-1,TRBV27,CASSSVSSYNEQFF,TGTGCCAGCAGTTCTGTAAGCTCCTACAATGAGCAGTTCTTC
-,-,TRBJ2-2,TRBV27,CATNGAGELFF,TGTGCCACCAATGGGGCCGGGGAGCTGTTTTTT
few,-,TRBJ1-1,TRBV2,CASMGGTNEAFF,TGTGCCAGCATGGGCGGAACGAATGAAGCTTTCTTT
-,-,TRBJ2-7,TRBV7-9,CASSPADLPYEQYF,TGTGCCAGCAGCCCCGCCGATCTTCCCTACGAGCAGTACTTC
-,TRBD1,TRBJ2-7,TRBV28,CASSMDRAYEQYF,TGTGCCAGCAGTATGGACAGGGCCTACGAGCAGTACTTC
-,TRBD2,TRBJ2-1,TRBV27,CASRTSGRLNEQFF,TGTGCCAGCAGGACTAGCGGGAGATTGAATGAGCAGTTCTTC